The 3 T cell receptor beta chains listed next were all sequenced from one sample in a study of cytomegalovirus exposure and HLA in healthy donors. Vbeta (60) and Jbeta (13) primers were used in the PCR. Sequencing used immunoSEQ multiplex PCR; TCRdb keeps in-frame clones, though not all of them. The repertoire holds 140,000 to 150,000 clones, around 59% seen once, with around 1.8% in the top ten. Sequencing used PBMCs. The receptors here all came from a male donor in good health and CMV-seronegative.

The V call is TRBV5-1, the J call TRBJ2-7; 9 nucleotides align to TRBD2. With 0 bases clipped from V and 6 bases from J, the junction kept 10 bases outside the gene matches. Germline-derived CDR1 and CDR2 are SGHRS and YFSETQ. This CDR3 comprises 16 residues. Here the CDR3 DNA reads TGCGCCAGCAGCTTGGGTTTGCGGGGGGGCTCGGCCGAGCAGTACTTC. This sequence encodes CASSLGLRGGSAEQYF. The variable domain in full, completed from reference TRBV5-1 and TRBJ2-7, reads KAGVTQTPRYLIKTRGQQVTLSCSPISGHRSVSWYQQTPGQGLQFLFEYFSETQRNKGNFPGRFSGRQFSNSRSEMNVSTLELGDSALYLCASSLGLRGGSAEQYFGPGTRLTVT.

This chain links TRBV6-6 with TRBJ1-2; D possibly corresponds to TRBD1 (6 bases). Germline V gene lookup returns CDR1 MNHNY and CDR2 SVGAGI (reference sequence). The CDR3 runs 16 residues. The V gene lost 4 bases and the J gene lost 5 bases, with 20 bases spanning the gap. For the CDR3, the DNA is TGTGCCAGCAGTTTTTCCCCGGTGGGGACAACATATGGCTACACCTTC. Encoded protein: CASSFSPVGTTYGYTF.

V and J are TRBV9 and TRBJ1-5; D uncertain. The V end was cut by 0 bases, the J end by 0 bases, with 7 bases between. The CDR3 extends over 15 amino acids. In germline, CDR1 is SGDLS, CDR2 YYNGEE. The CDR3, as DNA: TGTGCCAGCAGCGTAGATCCAGGTAGCAATCAGCCCCAGCATTTT. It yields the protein CASSVDPGSNQPQHF.